The entry that follows covers one TCR beta chain sequence. Its specificity is unknown. The data were taken from a study of shared clonotypes between healthy human individuals. Study-wide findings and caveats: Approximately 5.1% was the fraction of naive CD4 clonotypes found shared across a few donors.

CDR3 length: 14 residues. Germline CDR1 is KGHSH and CDR2 is LQKENI. Sequenced by immunoSEQ multiplex PCR; TCRdb stores in-frame clones only, minus some. Here the sample spans about 180,000 clones, about 93% being singletons. The TCR comes from a woman aged 30 to 39 in good health. The sample consisted of naive CD4+ T cells sorted from blood. The subset: CD45RA+ positively selected. The chain combines TRBV18 with TRBJ2-5; a possible D gene is TRBD2 (5 bases). The end of the DNA fits TRBJ2-7 better, so the J call may be wrong. CDR3 loop: CASSPRRESYEQYF. The CDR3, as DNA: TGTGCCAGCTCACCACGCCGGGAATCCTACGAGCAGTACTTC.